This TCR beta chain was observed in a study of blood T cell repertoires in COVID-19. Study background: Sites in the United States, Italy and Spain provided acute and convalescent COVID-19 samples. Sample material is recorded as cDNA or gDNA derived from T cells, B-cell-depleted T cells, or PBMCs.

Authors' methods: Amplification of reference gene primers was used by the study to estimate nucleated cell counts. Assay used: immunoSEQ multiplex PCR; TCRdb lists only in-frame clones, some missing. D and trimming come from the DNA, and the V and J calls and clone size come from that table. Of 80,000 to 100,000 clones in the sample, over 70% were seen once. The sequenced material came from peripheral blood. The TCR was taken from a man between 65 and 80 years old with acute or convalescent COVID-19.

This chain's CDR3 is CASSPQGGELFF. CDR3 in DNA: TGTGCCAGTAGTCCACAGGGTGGGGAGCTGTTTTTT. The chain combines TRBV19 with TRBJ2-2; D might be TRBD1 (6 bases). The germline V gene encodes CDR1 LNHDA and CDR2 SQIVND (reference sequence). The CDR3 has 12 residues. The germline V and J ends were trimmed by 5 bases and 8 bases, with 9 bases remaining between them.